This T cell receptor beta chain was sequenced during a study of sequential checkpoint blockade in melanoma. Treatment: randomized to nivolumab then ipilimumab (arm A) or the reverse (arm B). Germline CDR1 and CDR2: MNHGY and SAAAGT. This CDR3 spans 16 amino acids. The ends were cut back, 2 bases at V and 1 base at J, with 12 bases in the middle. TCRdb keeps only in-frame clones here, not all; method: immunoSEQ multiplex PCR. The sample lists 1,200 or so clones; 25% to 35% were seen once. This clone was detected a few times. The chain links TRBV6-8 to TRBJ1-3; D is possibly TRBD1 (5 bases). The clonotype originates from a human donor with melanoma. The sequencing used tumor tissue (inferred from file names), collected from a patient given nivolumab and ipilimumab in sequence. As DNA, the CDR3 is TGTGCCAGCAGTTACACCCCAGGGCCGTCTGGAAACACCATATATTTT. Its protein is CASSYTPGPSGNTIYF.